This T cell receptor beta chain was found in a study of blood T cell repertoires in COVID-19. Trimming shortened V by 2 bases and J by 4 bases, and 21 bases separated the two germline ends. The length of the CDR3 is 18 residues. Germline-derived CDR1 and CDR2 are LGHDT and YNNKEL (reference sequence). Method: immunoSEQ multiplex PCR; TCRdb's copy keeps in-frame clones and lacks some. The profile covers roughly 230,000 clones, with 88% appearing a single time and over 1.5% taken by the ten largest. This sequence was found in a man between 65 and 85 years old with acute or convalescent COVID-19. The chain employs TRBV3-1 (or the pseudogene TRBV3-2) and TRBJ2-1, with D tentatively TRBD2 (6 bases). The source material was peripheral blood. The CDR3 is CASSQTGLPYALYNEQFF. CDR3 in DNA: TGTGCCAGCAGCCAAACGGGACTCCCATACGCTCTATACAATGAGCAGTTCTTC.